This record covers a single T cell receptor beta chain. TCRdb independently ran MiXCR on the RT-PCR reads; one entry per CDR3 protein. The sample holds fewer than 800,000 distinct CDR3 sequences; approximately 15% are singletons and the top ten take 3% to 4.5%. The V gene lost 4 bases and the J gene lost 1 base, with 8 bases spanning the gap. Germline V gives CDR1 KGHDR, CDR2 SFDVKD. The CDR3 runs to 14 residues. The specimen sequenced was memory CD4+ T cells from blood. The genes are TRBV24-1 and TRBJ2-3; no firm D call. This receptor was obtained from a female donor in good health, serving as a healthy control. The CDR3 reads CATSDPVRTDTQYF. As DNA, the CDR3 is TGTGCCACCAGTGACCCAGTCCGCACAGATACGCAGTATTTT.